The present T cell receptor (beta chain) was sequenced within a study of blood T cell repertoires in COVID-19. J lost 7 bases, V lost 4 bases, and 3 bases had no gene match. The CDR3 spans 13 residues. Germline loops: CDR1 SQVTM, CDR2 ANQGSEA. Sequenced by immunoSEQ multiplex PCR; TCRdb stores in-frame clones only, minus some. The sample carries hundreds of thousands of clones, about 88% recorded once. The gene calls are TRBV29-1 and TRBJ2-1; 11 positions agree with TRBD2. Sequenced input: peripheral blood. This TCR came from a woman aged 40 to 50 who had recovered from COVID-19. CDR3 in DNA: TGCAGCGTTGTTAGCGGGGGGGCGAATGAGCAGTTCTTC. Protein: CSVVSGGANEQFF.